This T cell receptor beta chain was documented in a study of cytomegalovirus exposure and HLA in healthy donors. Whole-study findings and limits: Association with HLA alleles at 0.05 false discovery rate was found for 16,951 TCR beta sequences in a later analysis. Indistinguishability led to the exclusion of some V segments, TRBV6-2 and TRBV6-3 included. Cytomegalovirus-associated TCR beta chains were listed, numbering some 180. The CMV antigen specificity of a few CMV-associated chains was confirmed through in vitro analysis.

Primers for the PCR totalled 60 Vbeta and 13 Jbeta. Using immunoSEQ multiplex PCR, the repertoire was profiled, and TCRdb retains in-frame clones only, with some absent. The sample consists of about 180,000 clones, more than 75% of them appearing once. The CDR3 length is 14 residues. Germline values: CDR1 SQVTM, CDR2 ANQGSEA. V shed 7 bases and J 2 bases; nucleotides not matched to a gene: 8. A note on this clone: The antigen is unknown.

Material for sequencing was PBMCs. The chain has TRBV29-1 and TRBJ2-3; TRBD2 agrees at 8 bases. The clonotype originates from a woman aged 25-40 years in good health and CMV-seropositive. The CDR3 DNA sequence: TGCAGCGCCGGGAGGGCGGGGGCCACAGATACGCAGTATTTT. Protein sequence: CSAGRAGATDTQYF.